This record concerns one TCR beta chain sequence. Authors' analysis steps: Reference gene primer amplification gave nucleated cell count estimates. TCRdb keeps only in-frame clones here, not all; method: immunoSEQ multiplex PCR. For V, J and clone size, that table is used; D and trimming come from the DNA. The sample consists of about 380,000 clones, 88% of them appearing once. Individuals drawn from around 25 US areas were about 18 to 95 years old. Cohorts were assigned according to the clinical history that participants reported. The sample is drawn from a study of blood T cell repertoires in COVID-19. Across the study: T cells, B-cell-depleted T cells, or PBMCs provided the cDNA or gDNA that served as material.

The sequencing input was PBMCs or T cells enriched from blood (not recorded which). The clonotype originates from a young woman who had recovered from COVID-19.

The CDR3 region has the DNA TGTGCCAGCAGCTTGCAAAGGGGGAATCAGCCCCAGCATTTT. Protein sequence: CASSLQRGNQPQHF. J is TRBJ1-5 and V is TRBV5-8; possible D gene TRBD1, 6 bases. Trimming stripped 1 base from V and 4 bases from J, with 9 bases between. This CDR3 is 14 amino acids long. Looked up from germline, CDR1 is SGHTS and CDR2 is YDEGEE.